The 4 T cell receptor beta chains reported below all come from one sample, sequenced in a study of blood T cell repertoires in COVID-19. Sequenced by immunoSEQ multiplex PCR; TCRdb stores in-frame clones only, minus some. Found here are about 400,000 clones, over 85% of them singletons; the top ten hold approximately 1.5%. Sequencing was performed on PBMCs or T cells enriched from blood (not recorded which). These receptors all come from a woman under 40 who had recovered from COVID-19.

This clone occurred once. The genes are TRBV7-3 and TRBJ1-1; D perhaps matches TRBD1 (5 bases). This CDR3 comprises 14 residues. Germline CDR1 reads SGHTA; CDR2 reads FQGTGA. V was cut by 5 bases and J by 5 bases, with 15 bases left in between. The CDR3 spells CASSPTPGDTEAFF. The DNA of the CDR3 is TGTGCCAGCAGCCCCACCCCGGGGGATACTGAAGCTTTCTTT.

This clone was counted between two and nine times. The chain recombines TRBV4-3 with TRBJ1-5; 9 bases line up with TRBD1. V lost 4 bases to trimming and J lost 1 base; unmatched junction nucleotides: 2. Germline lookup yields CDR1 LGHNA and CDR2 YSLEER. CDR3 length equals 15 residues. CDR3 amino acids: CASSPDRGSNQPQHF. The CDR3 bases are TGCGCCAGCAGCCCGGACAGGGGAAGCAATCAGCCCCAGCATTTT.

The genes are TRBV7-9 and TRBJ2-1; D possibly corresponds to TRBD1 (6 bases). Per the germline V gene, CDR1 is SEHNR and CDR2 is FQNEAQ (reference sequence). Trimming stripped 5 bases from V and 12 bases from J, with 11 bases between. The CDR3 loop spans 11 amino acids. The CDR3 nucleotides are TGTGCCAGCAGCCCAGGGGATGGGCAGTTCTTC. Translated: CASSPGDGQFF.

This clone was recorded only once. V and J are TRBV10-3 and TRBJ1-2; no clear D gene. The CDR3 is 14 residues long. Per the germline V gene, CDR1 is ENHRY and CDR2 is SYGVKD. V was shortened by 4 bases and J by 4 bases, with 13 bases between the two germline ends. This CDR3 is CAISGAGVGYGYTF. Written as DNA, the CDR3 is TGTGCCATCAGTGGCGCCGGGGTTGGCTATGGCTACACCTTC.